The rows below give T cell receptor beta chains drawn from one sample of a study of PD-1 blockade in classical Hodgkin lymphoma. Clones were read by immunoSEQ multiplex PCR, and TCRdb kept only the in-frame ones, dropping some. There are roughly 13,000 clones in the sample; 70% to 85% occur only once, and around 0.92% lies in the top ten. Sequences were derived from CD4+ T cells from blood, sampled before the fourth cycle of nivolumab. The receptors were gathered from a human donor with classical Hodgkin lymphoma. Each CDR3 is given with its conserved first and last residue. Each record gives: J gene, clone size, V gene, D gene, CDR3 DNA, CDR3 protein. D genes are given only for firm matches. Clone size is stated in some rows and not others, as once, few, many or a class when expanded.

TRBJ1-1 - TRBV28 - TGTGCCAGCAGTTTTCCAGGGACGCTCGCTTTCTTT CASSFPGTLAFF
TRBJ2-7 few TRBV7-6 - TGTGCCAGCAGCTTAGGATATAGGCAGGGAAGCGAGCAGTACTTC CASSLGYRQGSEQYF
TRBJ2-6 - TRBV5-1 - TGCGCCAGCAGGACCGGCAGCTCTGGGGCCAACGTCCTGACTTTC CASRTGSSGANVLTF
TRBJ1-5 few TRBV10-3 - TGTGCCATCAGTGAGAACAGGGAGCGCAATCAGCCCCAGCATTTT CAISENRERNQPQHF
TRBJ1-1 few TRBV30 - TGTGCCTGGAGTAGGCAGGGGAACACTGAAGCTTTCTTT CAWSRQGNTEAFF
TRBJ1-4 - TRBV5-5 TRBD1 TGTGCCAGCAGCGAAGGGACAGGGTTCCGTAATGAAAAACTGTTTTTT CASSEGTGFRNEKLFF
TRBJ1-2 - TRBV2 TRBD1 TGTGCCAGCAGTGGGGAGGCAGGGGGCGCTGGTGGCTACACCTTC CASSGEAGGAGGYTF
TRBJ2-5 - TRBV6-1 TRBD2 TGTGCCAGCAGTGAATGGACGGGGGGGGAGACCCAGTACTTC CASSEWTGGETQYF
TRBJ1-4 few TRBV29-1 TRBD1 TGCAGCGTTGAGTTGGCAGGGGGAAATGAAAAACTGTTTTTT CSVELAGGNEKLFF
TRBJ2-7 - TRBV18 - TGTGCCAGCTCGCAGGGGACACATTCCTACGAGCAGTACTTC CASSQGTHSYEQYF
TRBJ1-4 - TRBV2 TRBD1 TGTGCCAGCAGCCGGACAGGTCGGGATAATGAAAAACTGTTTTTT CASSRTGRDNEKLFF
TRBJ2-7 - TRBV14 - TGTGCCAGCAAACACGAGCAGTACTTC CASKHEQYF
TRBJ1-2 - TRBV28 TRBD1 TGTGCCAGCAGTTCCTACAGGGGGCTTTTCAAGAACTATGGCTACACCTTC CASSSYRGLFKNYGYTF
TRBJ1-5 few TRBV19 - TGTGCCAGTAGTATAGATCGGTATAGCAATCAGCCCCAGCATTTT CASSIDRYSNQPQHF
TRBJ2-2 - TRBV7-2 - TGTGCCAGCAGCTTCTTTCTGGCCCGCACCGGGGAGCTGTTTTTT CASSFFLARTGELFF
TRBJ2-3 - TRBV2 - TGTGCCAACGACGCCCGCGATAGAGGTGATACGCAGTATTTT CANDARDRGDTQYF
TRBJ1-6 - TRBV10-3 - TGTGCCATCAGTGGAGCAAGGGGCTCCTATAATTCACCCCTCCACTTT CAISGARGSYNSPLHF
TRBJ2-7 - TRBV18 - TGTGCCAGCTCATCGGACAGATTCGAGCAGTACTTC CASSSDRFEQYF
TRBJ1-5 few TRBV7-6 - TGTGCCAGCAGCTTAGGCCCCGGAATGGAGCCCCAGCATTTT CASSLGPGMEPQHF
TRBJ1-2 once TRBV28 - TGTGCCAGCAGGATAGGACGGAACTATGGCTACACCTTC CASRIGRNYGYTF
TRBJ2-3 once TRBV5-8 - TGTGCCAGCAGCTTGGGGAGGTATACGCAGTATTTT CASSLGRYTQYF
TRBJ2-5 - TRBV5-1 TRBD1 TGCGCCAGCAGTGAGACAGGGGGCGGGACCCAGTACTTC CASSETGGGTQYF
TRBJ1-1 once TRBV5-1 - TGCGCCAGCAGCTTGGTGCCAGGGGACGCTGAAGCTTTCTTT CASSLVPGDAEAFF
TRBJ2-7 - TRBV5-1 - TGCGCCAGCAGCTTCGGACAGTGGAGTTACGAGCAGTACTTC CASSFGQWSYEQYF
TRBJ1-1 - TRBV7-9 TRBD1 TGTGCCAGCAGCTCCCGGGACAGGGATGGGAACACTGAAGCTTTCTTT CASSSRDRDGNTEAFF
TRBJ2-1 - TRBV6-9 TRBD1 TGTGCCAGCAGTCACGGACAGGGATACTACAATGAGCAGTTCTTC CASSHGQGYYNEQFF
TRBJ1-1 few TRBV29-1 - TGCAGCCCGACCAAAGGGGCGAACACTGAAGCTTTCTTT CSPTKGANTEAFF
TRBJ1-6 - TRBV19 TRBD1 TGTGCCAGTTGCGTGAACAGGGGGGCGAATTCACCCCTCCACTTT CASCVNRGANSPLHF
TRBJ2-5 - TRBV11-3 - TGTGCCAGCAGCTTAGTTCGGGGGCCAGAGACCCAGTACTTC CASSLVRGPETQYF
TRBJ1-2 few TRBV18 - TGTGCCAGCTCACCACCAGAAGCACGTGGCTACACCTTC CASSPPEARGYTF
TRBJ2-1 - TRBV15 TRBD1 TGTGCCACCAGCAGACGACGGACAGGGACAGTCGACAATGAGCAGTTCTTC CATSRRRTGTVDNEQFF
TRBJ1-5 - TRBV6-5 - TGTGCCAGCAGGGAGCCCAATAGCAATCAGCCCCAGCATTTT CASREPNSNQPQHF
TRBJ1-2 - TRBV10-3 TRBD1 TGTGCCATCAGCGGACAGGGGGAGGGCTACACCTTC CAISGQGEGYTF
TRBJ2-5 - TRBV6-5 - TGTGCCAGCAGTTACCCGGGGATAGGGACCCAGTACTTC CASSYPGIGTQYF
TRBJ2-7 - TRBV27 - TGTGCCAGCAGTTTAGTATTGGGGGCCCAGGAGCAGTACTTC CASSLVLGAQEQYF
TRBJ1-2 - TRBV6-1 - TGTGCCAGCAGTGATATCCGGGGACTAAAAAAGGCATATGGCTACACCTTC CASSDIRGLKKAYGYTF
TRBJ2-3 - TRBV11-3 - TGTGCCAGCGCTTACGGGGGGCAGGCAGATACGCAGTATTTT CASAYGGQADTQYF
TRBJ1-1 - TRBV7-9 - TGTGCCAGCAGCTTAGAGGGGACAATGAACACTGAAGCTTTCTTT CASSLEGTMNTEAFF
TRBJ2-7 - TRBV18 TRBD2 TGTGCCAGCTCACCACCGGGGGGGTCCTTCTCCGAGCAGTACTTC CASSPPGGSFSEQYF
TRBJ2-7 - TRBV5-4 TRBD2 TGTGCCAGCACCGACAGGACTAGCGCACACTACGAGCAGTACTTC CASTDRTSAHYEQYF
TRBJ2-5 - TRBV19 - TGTGCCAGTAGTATAGGTCAGGGGCGCGAGACCCAGTACTTC CASSIGQGRETQYF
TRBJ1-2 - TRBV4-1 - TGCGCCAGCAGCCACCCAGTTCGGGCTAACTATGGCTACACCTTC CASSHPVRANYGYTF
TRBJ1-4 - TRBV5-4 TRBD1 TGTGCCAGCAGCCCAGGACAGGGAACGGTAGAAAAACTGTTTTTT CASSPGQGTVEKLFF
TRBJ1-4 - TRBV11-3 - TGTGCCAGCAGCTTAATTGCGGTGGAGTCTAATGAAAAACTGTTTTTT CASSLIAVESNEKLFF
TRBJ1-4 - TRBV25-1 - TGTGCCAGCAGTGAAGGGTTAAGCCCCTCTAATGAAAAACTGTTTTTT CASSEGLSPSNEKLFF
TRBJ1-2 - TRBV13 - TGTGCCAGCAGCTCCCCTCGGGCTAGGGACTATGGCTACACCTTC CASSSPRARDYGYTF
TRBJ1-5 - TRBV18 TRBD1 TGTGCCAGCTCACCTAGGCAGGGGGATCAGCCCCAGCATTTT CASSPRQGDQPQHF
TRBJ2-3 - TRBV18 - TGTGCCAGCTCTTCGAGCGGAGATACGCAGTATTTT CASSSSGDTQYF
TRBJ2-2 - TRBV4-3 - TGCGCCAGCAGCCAAGATCAACAGCTATCTTACACCGGGGAGCTGTTTTTT CASSQDQQLSYTGELFF
TRBJ1-1 once TRBV19 - TGTGCCAGTAGACGCAGAGAGAACACTGAAGCTTTCTTT CASRRRENTEAFF
TRBJ1-6 - TRBV14 - TGTGCCAGCAGCCAAGATTTGAGGGATTCACCCCTCCACTTT CASSQDLRDSPLHF
TRBJ1-2 - TRBV19 - TGTGCCAGTAGTATAGGCTCGGCAGAATATGGCTACACCTTC CASSIGSAEYGYTF
TRBJ2-7 - TRBV10-3 TRBD1 TGTGCCATCAGTGGGACAGGGGCCTACGAGCAGTACTTC CAISGTGAYEQYF
TRBJ2-3 - TRBV28 - TGTGCCAGCAGCCGACCACCGGGCGCTACGCAGTATTTT CASSRPPGATQYF
TRBJ1-5 - TRBV6-5 - TGTGCCAGCAGTTCGGACACTTATCAGCCCCAGCATTTT CASSSDTYQPQHF
TRBJ2-3 - TRBV7-9 - TGTGCCAGCAGCTCTCCGGGACTCCATAGGGTTACAGATACGCAGTATTTT CASSSPGLHRVTDTQYF
TRBJ1-1 once TRBV2 - TGTGCCAGCAGTGAAGCCCCACTCGGTGAAGCTTTCTTT CASSEAPLGEAFF
TRBJ2-5 - TRBV5-1 - TGCGCCAGCAGCAATGGACAGAGCCAAGAGACCCAGTACTTC CASSNGQSQETQYF
TRBJ2-5 - TRBV28 - TGTGCCAGCAGGGAAGCAGGGTCAGAGACCCAGTACTTC CASREAGSETQYF